This record looks at one T cell receptor (beta chain) sequence and its context. What it recognizes is unknown. Repertoires were generated with immunoSEQ multiplex PCR, while TCRdb's copy carries only in-frame clones and drops some. The sample lists approximately 70,000 clones; around nine tenths were seen once. Germline V gives CDR1 KGHSH, CDR2 LQKENI. The CDR3 runs 16 residues. Trimming took off 4 bases at V and 0 bases at J, with 10 bases between the two ends. The record originates from a study of OX40 agonist ivuxolimab in advanced cancers. Background on the study: Patients were dosed intravenously with ivuxolimab at 0.01 to 10 mg/kg every 2 weeks.

Study-wide results and limits: Both CD4+ and CD8+ T cell populations in blood had undergone clonal expansion by week 6 at 0.1 to 3.0 mg/kg. Relative to CD4+, CD8+ T cells held more expanded clones on average.

The rearrangement joins TRBV18 to TRBJ2-6; D is ambiguous. This TCR derives from an adult with an advanced solid tumor such as melanoma, head and neck, liver or kidney cancer. This specimen was CD4+ or CD8+ T cells sorted from blood, taken in a trial of the OX40 agonist ivuxolimab. CDR3 in amino acids: CASSRSPPSGANVLTF. The CDR3 DNA reads as TGTGCCAGCTCACGGTCTCCGCCCTCTGGGGCCAACGTCCTGACTTTC.